This TCR beta chain was found in a study of vaccination and CD4 T cells after COVID-19. On this clonotype: Its antigen is unidentified.

Treatment here: roughly ten-day PBMC culture with coronavirus spike peptide pools or control peptides (ViraFEST assay). The CDR3 covers 13 residues. Trimming at V came to 9 bases and at J to 4 bases, leaving 9 bases not matched to a gene. Per the germline V gene, CDR1 is LNHNV and CDR2 is YYDKDF (reference sequence). The Oncomine TCR Beta short-read assay was applied to DNA of cultured CD4+ T cells. Genomic DNA from cultured CD4+ T cells was extracted. MiXCR was run by TCRdb on the PCR reads, yielding one entry per CDR3 protein. The repertoire holds under 20,000 distinct CDR3 sequences, with approximately 60% as singletons.

The J gene is TRBJ2-7, the V gene TRBV15, with 7 positions matching TRBD1. The TCR was taken from a human donor who had recovered from COVID-19. The sample consisted of CD4+ T cells from blood, cultured in vitro. The CDR3 sequence: CATAQGVGYEQYF. The CDR3 region has the DNA TGTGCCACGGCCCAGGGGGTCGGGTACGAGCAGTACTTC.